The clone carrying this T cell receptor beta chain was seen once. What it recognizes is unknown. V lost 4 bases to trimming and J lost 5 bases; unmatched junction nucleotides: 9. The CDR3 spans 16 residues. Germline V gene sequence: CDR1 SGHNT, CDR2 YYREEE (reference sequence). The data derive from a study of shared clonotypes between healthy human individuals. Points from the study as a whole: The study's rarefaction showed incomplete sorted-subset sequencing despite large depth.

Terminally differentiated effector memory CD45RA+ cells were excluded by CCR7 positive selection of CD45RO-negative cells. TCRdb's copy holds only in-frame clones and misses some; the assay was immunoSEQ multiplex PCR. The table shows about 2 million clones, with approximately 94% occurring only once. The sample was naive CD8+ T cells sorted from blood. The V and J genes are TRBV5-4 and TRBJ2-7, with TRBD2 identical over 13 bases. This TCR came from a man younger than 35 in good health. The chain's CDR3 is CASSHGLAGVFDEQYF. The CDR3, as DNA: TGTGCCAGCAGCCACGGACTAGCGGGAGTCTTCGACGAGCAGTACTTC.